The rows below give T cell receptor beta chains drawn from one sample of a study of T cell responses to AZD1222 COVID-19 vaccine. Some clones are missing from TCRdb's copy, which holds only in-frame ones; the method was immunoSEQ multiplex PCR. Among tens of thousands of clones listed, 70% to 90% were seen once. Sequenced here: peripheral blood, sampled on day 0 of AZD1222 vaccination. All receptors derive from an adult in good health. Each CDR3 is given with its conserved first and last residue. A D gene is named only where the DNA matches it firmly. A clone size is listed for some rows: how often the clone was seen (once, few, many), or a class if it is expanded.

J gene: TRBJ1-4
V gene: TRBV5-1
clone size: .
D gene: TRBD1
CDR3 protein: CASSRSPGGEDEKLFF
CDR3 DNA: TGCGCCAGCAGCCGATCCCCAGGGGGAGAGGATGAAAAACTGTTTTTT

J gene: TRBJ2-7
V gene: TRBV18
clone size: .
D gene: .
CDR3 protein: CASSPPLTPPYEQYF
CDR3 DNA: TGTGCCAGCTCACCACCGCTGACACCTCCTTACGAGCAGTACTTC

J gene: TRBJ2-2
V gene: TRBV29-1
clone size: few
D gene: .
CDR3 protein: CSVEGGLRTGELFF
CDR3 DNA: TGCAGCGTTGAGGGGGGATTAAGGACCGGGGAGCTGTTTTTT

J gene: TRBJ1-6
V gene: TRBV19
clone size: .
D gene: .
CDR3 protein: CASSNPAASSYNSPLHF
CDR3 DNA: TGTGCCAGTAGTAACCCGGCAGCCAGCTCCTATAATTCACCCCTCCACTTT

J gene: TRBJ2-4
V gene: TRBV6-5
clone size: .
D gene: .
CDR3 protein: CASTTGDNKNIQYF
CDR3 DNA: TGTGCCAGCACCACGGGGGATAACAAAAACATTCAGTACTTC

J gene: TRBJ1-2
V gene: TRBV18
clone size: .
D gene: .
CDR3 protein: CASSPLEGSSYGYTF
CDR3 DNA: TGTGCCAGCTCACCACTGGAGGGCAGCAGCTATGGCTACACCTTC

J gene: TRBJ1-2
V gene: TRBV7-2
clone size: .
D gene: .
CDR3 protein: CASSPQQGANYGYTF
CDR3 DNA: TGTGCCAGCAGCCCACAACAGGGAGCTAACTATGGCTACACCTTC

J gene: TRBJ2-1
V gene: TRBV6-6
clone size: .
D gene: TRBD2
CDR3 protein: CASKGTSSYNEQFF
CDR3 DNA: TGTGCCAGCAAAGGGACTAGCTCCTACAATGAGCAGTTCTTC

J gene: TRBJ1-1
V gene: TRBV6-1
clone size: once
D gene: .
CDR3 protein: CASSEGPWDTEAFF
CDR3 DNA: TGTGCCAGCAGTGAGGGTCCGTGGGACACTGAAGCTTTCTTT

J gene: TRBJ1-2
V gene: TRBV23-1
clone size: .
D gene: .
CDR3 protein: CASSPPEGRDYGYTF
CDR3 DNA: TGCGCCAGCAGTCCCCCAGAAGGGCGCGACTATGGCTACACCTTC

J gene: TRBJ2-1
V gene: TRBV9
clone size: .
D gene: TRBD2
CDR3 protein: CASSATGTSGGPGNEQFF
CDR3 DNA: TGTGCCAGCAGCGCGACCGGGACTAGCGGGGGGCCGGGCAATGAGCAGTTCTTC

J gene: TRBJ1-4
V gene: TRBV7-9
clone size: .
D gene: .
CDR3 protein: CASQQDNEKLFF
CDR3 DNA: TGTGCCAGCCAGCAGGATAATGAAAAACTGTTTTTT

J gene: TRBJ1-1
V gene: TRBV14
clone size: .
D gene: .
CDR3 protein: CASSQDRGTEAFF
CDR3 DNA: TGTGCCAGCAGCCAAGACAGGGGCACTGAAGCTTTCTTT

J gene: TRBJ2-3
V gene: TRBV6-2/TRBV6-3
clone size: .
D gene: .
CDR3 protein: CASSFIGRSTDTQYF
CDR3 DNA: TGTGCCAGCAGTTTTATCGGACGGAGCACAGATACGCAGTATTTT

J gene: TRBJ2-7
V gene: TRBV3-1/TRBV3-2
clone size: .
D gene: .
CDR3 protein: CASSQDGHYEQYF
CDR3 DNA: TGTGCCAGCAGCCAAGATGGACACTACGAGCAGTACTTC

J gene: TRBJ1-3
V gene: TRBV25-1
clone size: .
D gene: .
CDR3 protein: CASRHWDTIYF
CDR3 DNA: TGTGCCAGCAGACATTGGGACACCATATATTTT

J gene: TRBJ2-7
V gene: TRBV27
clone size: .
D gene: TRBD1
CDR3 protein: CASSWGQVYEQYF
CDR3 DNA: TGTGCCAGCAGTTGGGGACAGGTCTACGAGCAGTACTTC

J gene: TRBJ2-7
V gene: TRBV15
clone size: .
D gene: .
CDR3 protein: CATSRGYGATYEQYF
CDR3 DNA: TGTGCCACCAGCAGAGGGTACGGGGCTACCTACGAGCAGTACTTC

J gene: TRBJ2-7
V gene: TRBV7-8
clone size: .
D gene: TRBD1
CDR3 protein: CASRPNRDRGQEQYF
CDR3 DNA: TGTGCCAGCAGACCAAACCGGGACAGGGGTCAGGAGCAGTACTTC

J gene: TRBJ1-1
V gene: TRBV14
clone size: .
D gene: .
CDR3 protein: CASSLTTSGTEAFF
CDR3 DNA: TGTGCCAGCAGCCTTACGACCTCGGGTACTGAAGCTTTCTTT

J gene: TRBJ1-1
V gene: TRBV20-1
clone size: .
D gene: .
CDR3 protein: CSASTTGLNTEAFF
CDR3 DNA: TGCAGTGCTAGTACAACGGGGCTGAACACTGAAGCTTTCTTT

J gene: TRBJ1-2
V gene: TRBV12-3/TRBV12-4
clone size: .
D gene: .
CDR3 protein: CASSLSDYYGYTF
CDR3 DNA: TGTGCCAGCAGTTTATCGGATTACTATGGCTACACCTTC